These T cell receptor beta chains were read from a single sample in a study of long-term antiretroviral therapy in people with HIV. Repertoires were generated with immunoSEQ multiplex PCR, while TCRdb's copy carries only in-frame clones and drops some. This sample has 26,000 or so clones, with less than 90% found just once. The specimen was unsorted PBMCs, collected 2 years after starting antiretroviral therapy. The receptors were gathered from a middle-aged man with HIV. Both conserved end residues are part of each CDR3. Each record gives: D gene, clone size, J gene, V gene, CDR3 DNA, CDR3 protein. The D gene is left open where the match is weak. The size of a clone is reported for some rows only, either as once, few or many, or as a class for expanded clones.

>TRBD2|-|TRBJ2-1|TRBV19
TGTGCCAGTAGTATCTGGCTAGCGGTGGAAAGGAGTGAGCAGTTCTTC
CASSIWLAVERSEQFF
>TRBD2|-|TRBJ2-3|TRBV18
TGTGCCAGCTCACCTTTAGCGGGAGGAACCACAGATACGCAGTATTTT
CASSPLAGGTTDTQYF
>TRBD1|-|TRBJ2-7|TRBV9
TGTGCCAGCAGCATGGGACAGTACTCCTACGAGCAGTACTTC
CASSMGQYSYEQYF
>TRBD1|-|TRBJ1-2|TRBV30
TGTGCCTGGAGAATGGGTTTACAGGGGGATGGCTACACCTTC
CAWRMGLQGDGYTF
>TRBD1|-|TRBJ2-7|TRBV19
TGTGCCAGTAGCATAACCACAGGGGCCTACTACGAGCAGTACTTC
CASSITTGAYYEQYF
>-|-|TRBJ1-1|TRBV7-2
TGTGCCAGCAGCCTGGGGCGTTCCGAAGCTTTCTTT
CASSLGRSEAFF
>-|-|TRBJ2-2|TRBV11-2
TGTGCCAGCAGCCCCGTGTCCCTCAGAAGTGGCACCGGGGAGCTGTTTTTT
CASSPVSLRSGTGELFF
>TRBD2|-|TRBJ2-3|TRBV30
TGTGCCTGGATGACTAGCGGGGATACGCAGTATTTT
CAWMTSGDTQYF
>-|few|TRBJ1-1|TRBV28
TGTGCCAGCAGCCCTCCGAGCTTCAGGGCTGAAGCTTTCTTT
CASSPPSFRAEAFF
>TRBD1|-|TRBJ1-1|TRBV5-1
TGCGCCAGCAGCGCCTCCGGGACAGGGACCACTGAAGCTTTCTTT
CASSASGTGTTEAFF
>TRBD1|-|TRBJ1-5|TRBV7-2
TGTGCCAGCAGCTCCAGGGGGAATCAGCCCCAGCATTTT
CASSSRGNQPQHF
>-|-|TRBJ2-3|TRBV7-2
TGTGCCAGCAGCTTCTTCATCCGTGCAGATACGCAGTATTTT
CASSFFIRADTQYF
>-|-|TRBJ2-2|TRBV27
TGTGCCAGCAGTCCCGGGACAGCGGGGACCGGGGAGCTGTTTTTT
CASSPGTAGTGELFF
>-|-|TRBJ2-1|TRBV29-1
TGCAGCGTTTATGGCGGGGTGAGATGGGAGCAGTTCTTC
CSVYGGVRWEQFF
>-|-|TRBJ2-1|TRBV30
TGTGCCTGGAGTGTACAATCCGGGTCCGTCTCCTACAATGAGCAGTTCTTC
CAWSVQSGSVSYNEQFF
>TRBD1|once|TRBJ1-5|TRBV27
TGTGCCAGCAGTTTATTCGGGACAGGGGGCCCTCAGCCCCAGCATTTT
CASSLFGTGGPQPQHF
>TRBD1|few|TRBJ1-1|TRBV27
TGTGCCAGCAGTCCCGGGACAGGGGCCAACACTGAAGCTTTCTTT
CASSPGTGANTEAFF
>-|-|TRBJ2-7|TRBV7-2
TGTGCCAGCAGCTTAGAGAGCGGAGGGGTCTACGAGCAGTACTTC
CASSLESGGVYEQYF
>-|once|TRBJ2-1|TRBV7-2
TGTGCCAGCAGCCCCAACCGGATCTCCTCCTACAATGAGCAGTTCTTC
CASSPNRISSYNEQFF
>-|-|TRBJ1-5|TRBV28
TGTGCCAGCAGTTTTTCCGCGACAGCCAACCTCCGCAATCAGCCCCAGCATTTT
CASSFSATANLRNQPQHF
>-|-|TRBJ1-2|TRBV19
TGTGCCAGTAGTATTAAAGAGGGTCGCATCTATGGCTACACCTTC
CASSIKEGRIYGYTF
>-|-|TRBJ1-2|TRBV10-3
TGTGCCATCAGTGACCCCCGGGGCTACACCTTC
CAISDPRGYTF
>-|-|TRBJ2-3|TRBV27
TGTGCCAGCAGTTTATGGGGACTCAGCACAGATACGCAGTATTTT
CASSLWGLSTDTQYF
>-|-|TRBJ2-1|TRBV5-1
TGCGCCAGCAGCTTGGGTCAGGTATACAATGAGCAGTTCTTC
CASSLGQVYNEQFF
>-|-|TRBJ1-4|TRBV5-1
TGCGCCAGCAGCTTGGCCGTAGGACAGTCGAACGAAAAACTGTTTTTT
CASSLAVGQSNEKLFF
>-|-|TRBJ1-2|TRBV16
TGTGCCAGCAGCCCTGACTCCAGGGTTAATTACTATGGCTACACCTTC
CASSPDSRVNYYGYTF
>TRBD1|-|TRBJ1-2|TRBV18
TGTGCCAGCTCACCCGGGACAGGGGGCAACTATGGCTACACCTTC
CASSPGTGGNYGYTF
>-|few|TRBJ2-6|TRBV11-1
TGTGCCAGCAGCTTAAGGTTGGCAGGCTCTGGGGCCAACGTCCTGACTTTC
CASSLRLAGSGANVLTF
>TRBD2|-|TRBJ2-5|TRBV30
TGTGCCTGGAGTGTACGGGGGGGGGCCGATGAGACCCAGTACTTC
CAWSVRGGADETQYF
>TRBD1|-|TRBJ1-4|TRBV13
TGTGCCAGCAGCTTAGAGGCAGGGGGGAATGAAAAACTGTTTTTT
CASSLEAGGNEKLFF
>-|-|TRBJ1-5|TRBV5-8
TGTGCCAGCAGCCTGCGGGGGGGCAATCAGCCCCAGCATTTT
CASSLRGGNQPQHF
>TRBD2|-|TRBJ2-3|TRBV5-1
TGCGCCAGCAGCTTGGAGGCTAGCGGGGGGGCCCGCACAGATACGCAGTATTTT
CASSLEASGGARTDTQYF
>TRBD1|-|TRBJ2-7|TRBV13
TGTGCCAGCAGCTTAGGCCCCGGACAGGGAGACCCCTACGAGCAGTACTTC
CASSLGPGQGDPYEQYF
>TRBD2|-|TRBJ2-2|TRBV11-2
TGTGCCAGCAGCTTCCCGGGACTAGCGGGACCCGGGGAGCTGTTTTTT
CASSFPGLAGPGELFF
>-|-|TRBJ1-2|TRBV12-5
TGTGCTAGTGGTTTGCCCCAGGGTGCTAGAAGGTATGGCTACACCTTC
CASGLPQGARRYGYTF
>TRBD1|-|TRBJ1-1|TRBV5-4
TGTGCCAGCAGCTTGACGGGACAGGGGAGGCGAACTGAAGCTTTCTTT
CASSLTGQGRRTEAFF
>TRBD1|-|TRBJ1-6|TRBV5-1
TGCGCCAGCAGTCAACAGGGGGCGCGCAATTCACCCCTCCACTTT
CASSQQGARNSPLHF